This entry lists 2 T cell receptor beta chains sequenced from one sample in a study of lymphopenia after photon versus proton radiotherapy. Method: immunoSEQ multiplex PCR; TCRdb's copy keeps in-frame clones and lacks some. The table shows some 76,000 clones, with approximately 90% occurring only once. The material was peripheral blood, obtained from a patient treated with photon-based radiotherapy. These receptors were obtained from a woman aged 40-49 years with cholangiocarcinoma.

J is TRBJ1-6 and V is TRBV12-5; 9 nucleotides match TRBD1. The germline V gene encodes CDR1 LGHNT and CDR2 FRNRAP. V lost 2 bases and J lost 9; bases outside the gene matches: 11. The CDR3 is 17 residues long. The CDR3 DNA sequence: TGTGCTAGTGGTTTGCACTCCCGGGACAGGGCTGTTTCACCCCTCCACTTT. The encoded protein is CASGLHSRDRAVSPLHF.

The chain has TRBV5-5 and TRBJ2-3; D possibly uses TRBD1 or TRBD2 (6 bases each). Trimming cost V 0 bases and J 6 bases, with 17 bases left between them. Germline V gene data show CDR1 as SGHKS and CDR2 as YYEKEE (reference sequence). The CDR3 is 16 residues long. The CDR3 protein is CASSLAGFPGADTQYF. The CDR3 DNA is TGTGCCAGCAGCTTGGCCGGTTTCCCGGGGGCCGATACGCAGTATTTT.